This T cell receptor (beta chain) was found in a study of OX40 agonist ivuxolimab in advanced cancers. Study-wide background: Treatment received earlier with anti-PD-1, anti-PD-L1 or anti-CTLA-4 agents was allowed, and more than 30% had some. Three patients had partial responses: one hepatocellular carcinoma, two cutaneous melanoma.

Measured with immunoSEQ multiplex PCR; TCRdb has only the in-frame clones, and not every one. The sample consists of 50,000 to 65,000 clones, about 89% of them appearing once. CDR1 SEHNR and CDR2 FQNEAQ come from the germline V gene (reference sequence). Between the trimmed V and J ends, which lost 6 bases and 5 bases, there was a span of 13 bases. This CDR3 contains 13 residues. The TCR comes from an adult with an advanced solid tumor such as melanoma, head and neck, liver or kidney cancer. The V gene is TRBV7-9, the J gene TRBJ1-1; D remains unclear. The source material was CD4+ or CD8+ T cells sorted from blood, sampled in a trial of the OX40 agonist ivuxolimab. In DNA, the CDR3 is TGTGCCAGCAGGCCCGCTGGTTGGACTGAAGCTTTCTTT. It translates to CASRPAGWTEAFF.